This TCR beta chain was recorded in a study of OX40 agonist ivuxolimab in advanced cancers. Repertoires were generated with immunoSEQ multiplex PCR, while TCRdb's copy carries only in-frame clones and drops some. Seen here are around 72,000 clones, around 90% observed once, and the top ten hold 2.5% to 3.5%. Broader study findings: At doses 0.1 to 3.0 mg/kg, CD4+ and CD8+ clones expanded.

Germline lookup yields CDR1 LNHDA and CDR2 SQIVND (reference sequence). V was clipped by 7 bases and J by 11 bases, with 18 bases between them. The CDR3 has 13 residues. As concerns this clone: The antigen is not known.

J is TRBJ2-4 and V is TRBV19; a weak D match, TRBD2 (6 bases). This material consisted of CD4+ or CD8+ T cells sorted from blood, taken in a trial of the OX40 agonist ivuxolimab. The clonotype was recovered from an adult with an advanced solid tumor such as melanoma, head and neck, liver or kidney cancer. The CDR3 is CASTPPGGSVQYF. The CDR3 nucleotides read TGTGCCAGTACCCCCCCCGGGGGTAGCGTTCAGTACTTC. Supplemented by reference TRBV19 and TRBJ2-4, the full variable domain reads DGGITQSPKYLFRKEGQNVTLSCEQNLNHDAMYWYRQDPGQGLRLIYYSQIVNDFQKGDIAEGYSVSREKKESFPLTVTSAQKNPTAFYLCASTPPGGSVQYFGAGTRLSVL.